This TCR beta chain was identified during a study of blood T cell repertoires in COVID-19 (dated by TCRdb to about 2020). Study-wide context: Samples from collaborators originated in the United States, Italy and Spain and spanned both the acute and convalescent phases of COVID-19. The repertoires were made available in a free public database intended to serve as a resource for research on the immune response to SARS-CoV-2. The prospective study material was composed of cDNA or gDNA derived from T cells, B-cell-depleted T cells, or PBMCs. HLA class I and class II types, where available, came from metadata supplied by the sample provider rather than from assay-based typing. Subjects who had been exposed to COVID-19, were actively infected with it, or had recovered from it provided the deeply sampled blood TCRbeta repertoires that made up the dataset. Samples were obtained from the ongoing ImmuneRACE study (first 160 participants) and from 1,254 subjects provided by 6 global collaborators. A de-identified subject ID, COVID-19 status, age in years and sex were almost always included in the sample metadata.

The collaborating institutions used their own protocols to collect whole blood in K2EDTA tubes. For TCRbeta analysis, collaborators shipped samples in one of three forms: frozen whole blood, isolated PBMCs, or DNA extracted from either of those sample types. As for this clone: Its cognate antigen has yet to be identified. Base-call qualities are not available, and no considerably larger clone is one nucleotide away.

Counted from cysteine to phenylalanine, this CDR3 has 18 amino acids. Only the CDR3 part of the read is kept: 54 bases, read in frame from the first base. Trimming leaves V shorter by 6 bases and J shorter by 3 bases, with the junction holding 17 bases beyond the gene matches. Results and caveats for the whole study, not just this receptor: The amount of clinical and demographic metadata varied by source and participant and was provided uncurated.

TCRbeta CDR3 regions were amplified from genomic DNA using the immunoSEQ Assay, a bias-controlled multiplex PCR. In the authors' own workflow: The number of nucleated cells in each sample was estimated from the amplification of reference gene primers within the assay. Sequence reads were collapsed and filtered to measure the absolute abundance of every unique TCRbeta CDR3 rearrangement. Productive Simpson clonality was computed per sample as the square root of Simpson's diversity index over productive rearrangements. TCRdb took over this immuneACCESS table, retaining in-frame rearrangements with V and J assigned. Such tables are incomplete; in checked studies, under half of the missing clones stem from an unresolved V gene, and the remainder is unexplained. V and J calls and clone size are as listed in that table; D and trimming were resolved from the DNA. In all, the sample holds 150,000 to 200,000 clones, and 80% to 85% of those were seen once. The top ten constitute roughly 3% of the sample.

The receptor was derived from a human donor with acute or convalescent COVID-19. The donor label of this sample is uncertain. The chain couples TRBV23-1 to TRBJ1-2, and TRBD1 aligns with 9 junction nucleotides. TRBV23-1 is identified as an open reading frame with a role that is uncertain. The sequenced sample was peripheral blood. The CDR3: CASSTGPGQGLKDYGYTF. The sequence in DNA is TGCGCCAGCAGCACCGGACCGGGACAGGGTCTTAAGGACTATGGCTACACCTTC.